What follows describes a single T cell receptor beta chain. Germline V gene sequence: CDR1 MNHEY, CDR2 SVGEGT. The CDR3 length is 16 residues. After removal of 2 bases from V and 9 bases from J, the junction contained 10 bases not matched to a gene. TCRdb's copy holds only in-frame clones and misses some; the assay was immunoSEQ multiplex PCR. The table includes roughly 500,000 clones, nearly 90% detected once. Seattle researchers signed up patients amid active infection and tracked them longitudinally. This entry comes from a study of blood T cell repertoires in COVID-19. Background on the study: The origin of the acute and convalescent COVID-19 samples was the United States, Italy and Spain.

The source of this sequence is a young man with COVID-19, enrolled during active disease. Source material: peripheral blood. The V gene is TRBV6-2 or TRBV6-3, the J gene TRBJ2-7, with 13 positions matching TRBD2. The CDR3 DNA follows: TGTGCCAGCAGTTACCCCAGGACTAGCGGGGGTTTTTTGCAGTACTTC. Its protein is CASSYPRTSGGFLQYF.